This entry features one TCR beta chain sequence. This record belongs to a study of shared clonotypes between healthy human individuals. Cells designated naive CD8 were CD45RO-negative and were positively selected for CCR7, with terminally differentiated effector memory CD45RA+ cells excluded. CDR3 length: 16 residues. Trimming shortened V by 4 bases and J by 2 bases, and 17 bases separated the two germline ends. Germline V CDR1 and CDR2: SGHAT, FQNNGV. Measured with immunoSEQ multiplex PCR; TCRdb has only the in-frame clones, and not every one. The table lists just over 2,000,000 clones, roughly 94% of them singletons, with 0.85% to 1.2% in the top ten.

This chain uses TRBV11-2 with TRBJ2-5; D is ambiguous. This TCR derives from a man between 18 and 29 years old in good health. Sequenced material: naive CD8+ T cells sorted from blood. The DNA of the CDR3 is TGTGCCAGCAGCTCCATCCAGAGTATCCAGCAAGAGACCCAGTACTTC. Protein sequence: CASSSIQSIQQETQYF.